This T cell receptor (beta chain) was captured by sequencing in a study of radiation and T cells in renal cell carcinoma (TCRdb year 2020). At the level of the whole study: The samples were obtained from a clinical trial, where primary renal cell carcinomas were treated with 15 Gy stereotactic body radiation therapy and then removed by nephrectomy 4 weeks afterward. In total, 53 samples, comprising approximately 26 tumors and approximately 27 peripheral blood samples, were subjected to TCR beta sequencing. Across all 50 or so samples, 4,016,671 unique CDR3 nucleotide sequences, encoding 2,658,974 unique CDR3 amino acid sequences, were identified. Summary of the overall study and its limitations: Effects of radiation dose or scheduling on the TCR repertoire could not be addressed with the single-armed trial design. Because pretreatment tumor biopsies were not available, the study could not determine whether clonotypes were already present within the tumor at baseline. In blood, the top tumor clonotypes increased from baseline to 2 weeks after radiation and then shrank by 4 weeks, which suggests a temporary expansion of tumor-resident clones. Dynamics of the blood repertoire were not tracked past 4 weeks after treatment.

The sample's time point label is to be understood as: blood 2 weeks post-SBRT. Reading the label with the study, this specimen's treatment or condition is: 15 Gy SBRT to primary tumor, nephrectomy 4 weeks later. To follow tumor-enriched clonotypes, peripheral blood was collected serially from radiation-treated patients at baseline and again at 2 weeks and 4 weeks after SBRT. Every patient's renal cell carcinoma showed clear cell pathology. Genomic DNA for TCR sequencing was prepared using the QIAamp DNA Blood Mini Kit (Qiagen). Samples were included in the analyses only if all quality control checks were passed. TCR beta libraries were generated from genomic DNA with the immunoSEQ kit, following the manufacturer's recommendations. To prepare the libraries, a first multiplex PCR with proprietary primers was run, followed by a second PCR that added unique barcodes, and a bead cleanup was done after each round. A positive control reaction and a negative control reaction, both provided in the kit, were run with every batch of samples. The final libraries were assessed on an Agilent 4200 TapeStation D1000 ScreenTape, pooled by volume, and quantified by qPCR. An Illumina NextSeq500 fitted with a MidOutput 150-cycle cartridge performed the sequencing, running 156 Read1 cycles and 15 Index1 cycles with the kit's custom primers. The pooled library was loaded at 0.8 to 1 pM, with a roughly 22% PhiX control spiked in. In the authors' own workflow: Vendor-processed data were analyzed in R, with a clonotype defined as all T cells sharing the same CDR3 nucleotide sequence. In the clone abundance analyses, frequencies in each sample were normalized to that sample's 10,000 most abundant clones. Public T cell clones, which averaged fewer than five per sample, were removed prior to analysis. A difference in abundance of at least 32-fold between compartments was used to define tumor-enriched and baseline blood-enriched clonotypes. A beta-binomial differential abundance model was applied to find clonotypes that expanded or contracted between blood time points. Tumor-blood repertoire similarity was measured with the Baroni-Urbani and Buser coefficient, and groups were compared using two-tailed Wilcoxon tests in R. Here the immuneACCESS table is served through TCRdb, limited to in-frame sequences with V and J called. Missing clones are a known gap in these copies; in checked studies unresolved V genes cover under half, and the rest lacks a known reason. V and J calls and clone size follow that table, whereas D and trimming were derived from the DNA. This sample gives 150,000 to 160,000 clones in total; about 87% of them show up just once. The leading ten clones occupy over 10% of the sample.

The CDR3 runs 13 residues from the cysteine to the phenylalanine. Left in the record is the CDR3 DNA by itself, 39 bases read in frame from the first base. Clipping removes 6 bases from V and 4 bases from J, with 2 as the unmatched junction base count. The germline V gene encodes CDR1 MNHEY and CDR2 SVGAGI. Comment on this clone: No cognate antigen has been identified for it. Nothing much larger sits one base from this clone, and base qualities are not available.

The sequence derives from a woman aged 45-59 years with renal cell carcinoma. This chain joins TRBV6-5 to TRBJ2-1, with 8 central nucleotides matching TRBD2. This specimen consisted of blood, obtained from a patient whose treatment included radiotherapy and nephrectomy. CDR3 protein: CASSRGGYNEQFF. The bases are TGTGCCAGCAGCCGGGGGGGTTACAATGAGCAGTTCTTC.